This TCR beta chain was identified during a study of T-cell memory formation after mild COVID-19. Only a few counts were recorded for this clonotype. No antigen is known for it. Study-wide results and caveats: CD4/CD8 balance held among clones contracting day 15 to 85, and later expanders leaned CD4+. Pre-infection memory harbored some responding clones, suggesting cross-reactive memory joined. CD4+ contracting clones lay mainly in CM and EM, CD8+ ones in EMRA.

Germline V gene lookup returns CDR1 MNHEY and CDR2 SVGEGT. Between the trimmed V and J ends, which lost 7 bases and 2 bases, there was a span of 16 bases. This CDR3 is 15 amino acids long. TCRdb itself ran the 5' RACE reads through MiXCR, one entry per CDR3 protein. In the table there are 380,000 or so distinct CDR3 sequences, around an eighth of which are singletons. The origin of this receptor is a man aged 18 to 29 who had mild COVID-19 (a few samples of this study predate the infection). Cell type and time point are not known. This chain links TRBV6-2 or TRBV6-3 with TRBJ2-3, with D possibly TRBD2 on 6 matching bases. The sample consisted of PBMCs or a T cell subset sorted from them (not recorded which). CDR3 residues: CASNLGGRITDTQYF. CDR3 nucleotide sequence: TGTGCCAGCAACCTGGGAGGCAGGATCACAGATACGCAGTATTTT.